This T cell receptor beta chain was identified in a study of early T cells in non-severe SARS-CoV-2 infection. Turning to the study itself: Unsorted whole-blood RNA was sequenced in bulk, leaving chains unpaired.

There are many counts of this clonotype. Its target is not known. Separate cDNA molecules each had unique molecular identifiers attached to them. TCRdb re-derived calls from the 5' RACE reads in MiXCR, one entry per CDR3 protein. The repertoire holds some 25,000 distinct CDR3 sequences, with 4.3% as singletons. Study-level results: Comparison of clonotypes with VDJdb favored anti-spike CD8 responses while missing private and CD4 specificities.

The CDR3 is made up of 15 amino acids. The V gene lost 5 bases and the J gene lost 1 base, with 14 bases spanning the gap. Per the germline V gene, CDR1 is MNHEY and CDR2 is SVGEGT. The chain is built from TRBV6-2 or TRBV6-3 and TRBJ1-1, with no clear D. The source is an adult who was a healthcare worker with PCR-confirmed SARS-CoV-2 infection or an uninfected control (not recorded which). The source material was whole blood. The CDR3 here is CASSKHTVPNTEAFF. Written as DNA, the CDR3 is TGTGCCAGCAGTAAACATACAGTTCCGAACACTGAAGCTTTCTTT.